A single TCR beta chain is shown here with its context. The J segment lost 2 bases and the V segment lost 6 bases, leaving 6 bases of the junction unmatched. Germline-derived CDR1 and CDR2 are SQVTM and ANQGSEA. This CDR3 is built from 14 residues. The data derive from a study of patients and donors after allogeneic stem cell transplantation. Each CDR3 protein is one row after TCRdb ran MiXCR on the RT-PCR reads. The sample holds approximately 200,000 distinct CDR3 sequences, 14% seen once. The rearrangement joins TRBV29-1 to TRBJ2-3, with 9 bases aligning to TRBD2. The sample was blood, either unsorted or a sorted T cell fraction (not recorded which). The TCR sequence derives from a human donor who was either an allogeneic HSCT recipient or a stem cell or donor lymphocyte infusion donor (not recorded which). It is not recorded whose cells these are; they may come from a transplant donor. This chain's CDR3 is CSVPTSGNTDTQYF. The CDR3 coding sequence is TGCAGCGTACCGACTAGCGGAAACACAGATACGCAGTATTTT.